The rows below give T cell receptor beta chains drawn from one sample of a study of blood T cell repertoires in COVID-19. Clones were read by immunoSEQ multiplex PCR, and TCRdb kept only the in-frame ones, dropping some. This sample has around 61,000 clones, with roughly nine tenths found just once. Sequencing used peripheral blood. All receptors come from a man in his 60s with acute or convalescent COVID-19. CDR3s include the opening cysteine and the closing phenylalanine or tryptophan. The order of the fields is V gene, clone size, D gene, J gene, CDR3 protein, CDR3 DNA. The D gene is left open where the match is weak. Rows may omit the clone size; those that give it use once, few, many or a size class.

TRBV27	NA	NA	TRBJ1-2	CASSLGARVGGYTF	TGTGCCAGCAGTTTGGGCGCCAGGGTCGGGGGCTACACCTTC
TRBV3-1/TRBV3-2	NA	TRBD1	TRBJ1-2	CASSRGQGLNYGYTF	TGTGCCAGCAGCCGGGGACAGGGCCTTAACTATGGCTACACCTTC
TRBV6-6	once	TRBD1	TRBJ1-2	CASSDRQGSGYTF	TGTGCCAGCAGTGACCGACAGGGAAGTGGCTACACCTTC
TRBV27	NA	TRBD2	TRBJ2-1	CASRLTSGVLRSSYNEQFF	TGTGCCAGCAGACTGACTAGCGGGGTCCTAAGGAGCTCCTACAATGAGCAGTTCTTC
TRBV5-6	NA	TRBD1	TRBJ1-1	CASSLYFLGQLNTEAFF	TGTGCCAGCAGCTTGTATTTTTTGGGACAGTTGAACACTGAAGCTTTCTTT
TRBV5-1	once	NA	TRBJ2-1	CASSLETGYYNEQFF	TGCGCCAGCAGCTTGGAGACAGGCTACTACAATGAGCAGTTCTTC
TRBV23-1	NA	TRBD1	TRBJ1-5	CASTRRLDRGDNQPQHF	TGCGCCAGCACGAGACGTTTGGACAGGGGAGACAATCAGCCCCAGCATTTT
TRBV3-1/TRBV3-2	NA	NA	TRBJ2-7	CASSQGKRGYEQYF	TGTGCCAGCAGCCAAGGCAAACGGGGCTACGAGCAGTACTTC
TRBV18	NA	NA	TRBJ1-2	CASSPQGVDGYTF	TGTGCCAGCTCACCACAGGGGGTTGATGGCTACACCTTC
TRBV29-1	NA	NA	TRBJ1-1	CSVGEGSGEAFF	TGCAGCGTCGGGGAGGGGTCAGGGGAAGCTTTCTTT
TRBV5-1	few	NA	TRBJ1-5	CASSPGLGAQPQHF	TGCGCCAGCAGCCCGGGACTCGGGGCTCAGCCCCAGCATTTT
TRBV5-1	few	NA	TRBJ2-2	CASSEGNTGELFF	TGCGCCAGCAGCGAGGGAAACACCGGGGAGCTGTTTTTT